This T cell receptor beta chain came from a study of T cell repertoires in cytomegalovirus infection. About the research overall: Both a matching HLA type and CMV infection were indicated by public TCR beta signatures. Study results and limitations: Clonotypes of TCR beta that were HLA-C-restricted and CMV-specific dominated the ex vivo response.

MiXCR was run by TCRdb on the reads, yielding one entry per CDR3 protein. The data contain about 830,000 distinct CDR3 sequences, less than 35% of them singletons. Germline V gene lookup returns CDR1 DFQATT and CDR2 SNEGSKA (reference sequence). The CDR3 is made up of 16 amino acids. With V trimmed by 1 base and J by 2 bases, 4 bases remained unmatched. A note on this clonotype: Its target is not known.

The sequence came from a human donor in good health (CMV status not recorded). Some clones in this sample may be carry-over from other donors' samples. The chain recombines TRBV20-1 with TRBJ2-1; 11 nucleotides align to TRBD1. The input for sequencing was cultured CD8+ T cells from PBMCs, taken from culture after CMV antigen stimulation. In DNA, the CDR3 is TGCAGTGCTAGAGCCGCGGGACAGGGGGCCTACAATGAGCAGTTCTTC. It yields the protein CSARAAGQGAYNEQFF.